These 25 T cell receptor beta chains were sequenced from one sample in a study of CD8 T cells in ankylosing spondylitis. Study results and caveats: Typical of ankylosing spondylitis blood, it appeared, was a TCR beta motif of several highly homologous variants.

These receptors' antigens are unknown. TCRdb used MiXCR to reprocess the 5' RACE reads, holding one entry per CDR3 protein. Of under 550,000 distinct CDR3 sequences in the sample, 26% were seen once. Sequenced sample: blood, either unsorted or a sorted T cell fraction (not recorded which). These receptors were collected from a male donor with ankylosing spondylitis.

This clonotype was observed a few times. The chain employs TRBV10-3 and TRBJ1-5; the match to TRBD1 covers 11 bases. This CDR3 has 18 residues. Unmatched junction bases numbered 12, after V lost 6 bases and J lost 2 bases. Germline V gene data show CDR1 as ENHRY and CDR2 as SYGVKD. As DNA, the CDR3 is TGTGCCATCAGCCCGGGACAGGGGGGCCCCCTGGGCAATCAGCCCCAGCATTTT. Protein product: CAISPGQGGPLGNQPQHF.

The chain links TRBV24-1 to TRBJ2-1; 11 nucleotides align to TRBD2. The CDR3 contains 17 residues. Germline CDR1 KGHDR, CDR2 SFDVKD. Trimming took 2 bases from V and 7 from J; bases not matched to a gene: 9. CDR3 coding DNA: TGTGCCACCAGTGATTCCATGGGACTAGCGGAGGGGAATGAGCAGTTCTTC. It is translated as CATSDSMGLAEGNEQFF.

This clonotype was detected ten times or more. The genes are TRBV20-1 and TRBJ1-6; possibly TRBD1 for D (5 bases). CDR1 is DFQATT and CDR2 is SNEGSKA in the germline V gene (reference sequence). V gave up 5 bases and J gave up 9 bases, with 20 bases separating them. The CDR3 length is 15 residues. The CDR3 protein is CSARTSGTTVSPLHF. The DNA of the CDR3 is TGCAGTGCTCGTACCTCCGGGACTACGGTTTCACCCCTCCACTTT.

This clonotype turned up a few times. This chain joins TRBV7-2 and TRBJ2-1; 9 bases agree with TRBD2. V lost 6 bases, J lost 3 bases, and 6 bases stayed unmatched. Germline V gives CDR1 SGHTA, CDR2 FQGNSA. The CDR3 has 15 amino acids. Written as DNA, the CDR3 is TGTGCCAGCAGGGTAGCGGGAGAGTTCTACAATGAGCAGTTCTTC. It translates to CASRVAGEFYNEQFF. The variable domain in full, with the rest retrieved from reference TRBV7-2 and TRBJ2-1, is GAGVSQSPSNKVTEKGKDVELRCDPISGHTALYWYRQSLGQGLEFLIYFQGNSAPDKSGLPSDRFSAERTGGSVSTLTIQRTQQEDSAVYLCASRVAGEFYNEQFFGPGTRLTVL.

This rearrangement joins TRBV12-3 or TRBV12-4 to TRBJ2-3; TRBD1 matches 8 bases. This CDR3 contains 16 residues. With V trimmed by 3 bases and J by 2 bases, 7 bases remained unmatched. CDR3 in amino acids: CASSLFSGGFTDTQYF. CDR3 nucleotides: TGTGCCAGCAGTTTGTTTTCAGGGGGCTTCACAGATACGCAGTATTTT.

The sample holds a few counts of this clonotype. The V and J genes are TRBV4-2 and TRBJ2-4; 7 positions agree with TRBD2. Trimming took 1 base from V and 0 from J; bases not matched to a gene: 15. Germline CDR1 and CDR2: LGHNA and YNFKEQ. The CDR3 contains 20 residues. CDR3 sequence: CASSQGAGTSPGGAKNIQYF. The CDR3 region has the DNA TGTGCCAGCAGCCAAGGGGCCGGGACTTCCCCGGGAGGAGCCAAAAACATTCAGTACTTC.

The chain is built from TRBV5-1 and TRBJ1-2; 11 positions agree with TRBD1. This CDR3 contains 16 residues. The junction had 7 bases not matched to a gene; V was cut back by 3 bases and J by 3 bases. Looked up from germline, CDR1 is SGHRS and CDR2 is YFSETQ. CDR3 loop: CASSSPLGQGDYGYTF. Here the CDR3 DNA reads TGCGCCAGCAGCTCACCCCTGGGACAGGGGGACTATGGCTACACCTTC.

The chain links TRBV7-9 to TRBJ1-6; D unclear. The CDR3 totals 15 residues. CDR1 and CDR2 (germline): SEHNR, FQNEAQ (reference sequence). Trimming left V 5 bases short and J 7 bases short, with 15 bases between. CDR3 bases: TGTGCCAGCAGCCAAATTGGCATTTGGAATTCACCCCTCCACTTT. Protein product: CASSQIGIWNSPLHF.

This clonotype was observed many times. The CDR3 coding sequence is TGTGCCAGCAGCCAAGTGGGCTACGAGCAGTTCTTC. It encodes CASSQVGYEQFF. J is TRBJ2-1 and V is TRBV3-1; D unclear. The CDR3 is 12 residues long. Germline assignment: CDR1 LGHDT and CDR2 YNNKEL (reference sequence). The V gene lost 1 base and the J gene lost 10 bases, with 8 bases spanning the gap.

V and J are TRBV4-2 and TRBJ1-5; 10 bases are a match to TRBD1. The trim removed 1 base at V and 4 bases at J, leaving 4 bases unmatched. The CDR3 is 16 residues long. Germline loops: CDR1 LGHNA, CDR2 YNFKEQ. The CDR3 is CASSQATDRGNQPQHF. The CDR3 coding sequence is TGTGCCAGCAGCCAAGCCACGGACAGGGGGAATCAGCCCCAGCATTTT.

The chain combines TRBV19 with TRBJ2-2; D call uncertain. The length of the CDR3 is 13 residues. Per germline, CDR1 LNHDA and CDR2 SQIVND (reference sequence). The CDR3: CALLGKNTGELFF. In nucleotides, the CDR3 is TGTGCGTTACTTGGCAAGAACACCGGGGAGCTGTTTTTT.

This clonotype was observed a handful of times. This sequence joins TRBV20-1 and TRBJ2-7; a weak D match, TRBD2 (5 bases). V was clipped by 4 bases and J by 1 base, with 11 bases between them. Germline V gives CDR1 DFQATT, CDR2 SNEGSKA (reference sequence). This CDR3 region has 13 residues. CDR3 sequence (DNA): TGCAGTGCTATCTCCCAGCGGTCCTACGAGCAGTACTTC. Its translation is CSAISQRSYEQYF.

This clonotype was counted between two and nine times. This chain links TRBV5-1 with TRBJ2-5, with D possibly TRBD2 on 5 matching bases. Trimming cost V 5 bases and J 4 bases, with 15 bases left between them. CDR1 and CDR2 from the germline V gene are SGHRS and YFSETQ. This CDR3 is 14 amino acids long. CDR3 protein: CASSSFGIGETQYF. DNA for the CDR3: TGCGCCAGCAGTAGCTTCGGGATAGGAGAGACCCAGTACTTC.

This clonotype was seen many times. The chain combines TRBV24-1 with TRBJ2-5, with D maybe TRBD2 (5 bases). Germline CDR1 is KGHDR and CDR2 is SFDVKD. This CDR3 has 15 residues. V lost 3 bases and J 5 bases, leaving 15 bases between the germline ends. CDR3 nucleotides: TGTGCCACCAGTGATGCAGCGGACCCTACGGAGACCCAGTACTTC. It yields the protein CATSDAADPTETQYF.

The V and J genes are TRBV7-9 and TRBJ2-7; D is undetermined. V was shortened by 5 bases and J by 4 bases, with 15 bases between the two germline ends. The length of the CDR3 is 14 residues. Germline assignment: CDR1 SEHNR and CDR2 FQNEAQ (reference sequence). The DNA for the CDR3 is TGTGCCAGCAGCCGAAAAGGCGGTTGGTACGAGCAGTACTTC. Amino acid sequence: CASSRKGGWYEQYF.

This CDR3 reads CSARVVSGSSQFF. CDR3 nucleotide sequence: TGCAGTGCTAGAGTTGTGAGCGGGAGCTCGCAGTTCTTC. This chain connects TRBV20-1 to TRBJ2-1; 8 nucleotides agree with TRBD2. The V segment lost 1 base and the J segment 12 bases; nucleotides outside the gene matches: 8. In germline, CDR1 is DFQATT, CDR2 SNEGSKA (reference sequence). The CDR3 length is 13 residues.

This clonotype was recorded a few times. The chain is built from TRBV3-1 and TRBJ2-4, with D unresolved. Trimming stripped 1 base from V and 0 bases from J, with 10 bases between. The CDR3 extends over 16 amino acids. CDR1 LGHDT and CDR2 YNNKEL come from the germline V gene (reference sequence). CDR3 DNA: TGTGCCAGCAGCCAAGGACGGTCTCTAGCCAAAAACATTCAGTACTTC. This translates into CASSQGRSLAKNIQYF.

Points on this clonotype: A junction boundary mismatches the germline segment, possibly from a read error. V gene TRBV29-1 combines with J gene TRBJ2-6, with 12 nucleotides matching TRBD1. Per the germline V gene, CDR1 is SQVTM and CDR2 is ANQGSEA. There are 16 residues in the CDR3. CDR3 region: CSVTGTGGTGANVPTF. CDR3 nucleotide sequence: TGCAGCGTTACCGGGACAGGGGGCACTGGGGCCAACGTCCCGACTTTC.

This clonotype was picked up a small number of times. The gene calls are TRBV20-1 and TRBJ2-5; either TRBD1 or TRBD2 may fit D (5 bases each). The ends were cut back, 4 bases at V and 4 bases at J, with 16 bases in the middle. CDR3 length equals 14 residues. The germline CDR1 and CDR2 sequences are DFQATT and SNEGSKA (reference sequence). The CDR3 DNA sequence: TGCAGTGCTAACCGGGGACGAGGTCTAGAGACCCAGTACTTC. Its protein is CSANRGRGLETQYF.

This clonotype was detected only a few times. The gene calls are TRBV20-1 and TRBJ2-1; TRBD2 agrees at 10 bases. Germline CDR1 and CDR2: DFQATT and SNEGSKA (reference sequence). Losses at the gene ends were 5 bases for V and 8 bases for J; bases not matched to a gene: 9. This CDR3 region has 14 residues. The chain's CDR3 is CSAALAGGHYEQFF. In DNA form, the CDR3 reads TGCAGTGCTGCCTTAGCGGGAGGCCACTATGAGCAGTTCTTC.

This clonotype has more than one count but fewer than ten. This chain connects TRBV5-1 to TRBJ1-4, with D tentatively TRBD1 (6 bases). The germline gives CDR1 SGHRS, CDR2 YFSETQ. V shed 4 bases and J shed 8 bases, with 15 bases lying between them. The CDR3 runs 14 residues. The CDR3 loop reads CASSPQAQGEKLFF. The DNA of the CDR3 is TGCGCCAGCAGCCCACAGGCCCAGGGGGAAAAACTGTTTTTT.

The rearrangement joins TRBV19 to TRBJ2-3; 8 bases are shared with TRBD1. The CDR3 sequence is 14 residues long. From germline, CDR1 is LNHDA and CDR2 SQIVND (reference sequence). J lost 3 bases, V lost 7 bases, and 6 bases had no gene match. CDR3: CASKDRDGTDTQYF. CDR3 coding DNA: TGTGCCAGTAAGGACAGGGACGGTACAGATACGCAGTATTTT.

J is TRBJ2-5 and V is TRBV7-7; the D gene is possibly TRBD1 (7 bases). Germline V gives CDR1 SSHAT, CDR2 FNYEAQ (reference sequence). The CDR3 has 15 amino acids. V lost 1 base, J lost 2 bases, and 11 bases lay in between. The CDR3 DNA is TGTGCCAGCAGCTTAGAGGGGGGACAGCAAGAGACCCAGTACTTC. Translating gives CASSLEGGQQETQYF.

This clonotype has more than one count but fewer than ten. The chain recombines TRBV5-6 with TRBJ1-5, with 9 positions matching TRBD1. Germline V CDR1 and CDR2: SGHDT, YYEEEE. The CDR3 has 13 amino acids. J was trimmed by 9 bases and V by 4 bases; bases with no gene match: 5. DNA of the CDR3: TGTGCCAGCAGCCGGACAGGGGACGGGCCCCAGCATTTT. Amino acids: CASSRTGDGPQHF.

This clonotype was recorded at least ten times. The V and J genes are TRBV24-1 and TRBJ2-1, with unresolved D. This CDR3 is built from 12 residues. V gave up 6 bases and J gave up 2 bases, with 4 bases separating them. From germline, CDR1 is KGHDR and CDR2 SFDVKD. The CDR3 bases are TGTGCCACCAGTAACGCCTACAATGAGCAGTTCTTC. It encodes CATSNAYNEQFF.